This passage covers 8 T cell receptor beta chains from one sample sequenced in a study of control samples from healthy donors and cancer patients. Assay: immunoSEQ multiplex PCR; the TCRdb copy retains only in-frame clones and omits some. The data hold around 20,000 clones, with roughly 85% observed a single time. Sequenced material: PBMCs. These TCRs come from a man older than 75 with head and neck cancer.

The CDR3 spells CASSGPGAVTEAFF. The CDR3 DNA is TGTGCCAGCAGCGGTCCCGGGGCGGTCACTGAAGCTTTCTTT. The gene calls are TRBV9 and TRBJ1-1; a weak D match, TRBD1 (5 bases). Per germline, CDR1 SGDLS and CDR2 YYNGEE. V gave up 3 bases and J gave up 4 bases, with 13 bases separating them. The CDR3 has 14 amino acids. Based on the CDR3 plus reference TRBV9 and TRBJ1-1, the full variable domain is DSGVTQTPKHLITATGQRVTLRCSPRSGDLSVYWYQQSLDQGLQFLIQYYNGEERAKGNILERFSAQQFPDLHSELNLSSLELGDSALYFCASSGPGAVTEAFFGQGTRLTVV.

The CDR3 nucleotides read TGCAGTGCGCAACAGGGACCTACGCAGTATTTT. It encodes CSAQQGPTQYF. The chain uses TRBV20-1 and TRBJ2-3; perhaps TRBD1 as D (6 bases). Deletions cut 6 bases from V and 8 bases from J, with 12 bases between. Germline CDR1 is DFQATT and CDR2 is SNEGSKA (reference sequence). CDR3 length: 11 amino acids.

The rearrangement joins TRBV5-1 to TRBJ2-5, with 8 nucleotides matching TRBD1. The CDR3 is made up of 14 amino acids. CDR1 is SGHRS, CDR2 YFSETQ, per germline. The V gene end was trimmed by 3 bases and the J gene end by 5 bases; junction bases not matched to a gene: 6. CDR3 nucleotide sequence: TGCGCCAGCAGCTCCGGACAGGGAGAGGAGACCCAGTACTTC. Residues: CASSSGQGEETQYF.

V and J are TRBV11-1 and TRBJ1-1; D remains unclear. Deletions cut 5 bases from V and 1 base from J, with 14 bases between. The germline CDR1 and CDR2 sequences are SGHAT and FQDESV (reference sequence). The CDR3 totals 15 residues. The CDR3 loop is CASSPSEERNTEAFF. CDR3 nucleotides: TGTGCCAGCAGCCCGAGTGAGGAACGGAACACTGAAGCTTTCTTT.

The V gene is TRBV7-2, the J gene TRBJ2-7; 7 bases fit TRBD1. V lost 0 bases and J lost 1; bases outside the gene matches: 3. Germline CDR1 is SGHTA and CDR2 is FQGNSA. The CDR3 is made up of 15 amino acids. The CDR3 protein is CASSLAGDSSYEQYF. CDR3 bases: TGTGCCAGCAGCTTAGCGGGGGACAGTTCCTACGAGCAGTACTTC. Full variable domain (missing parts from reference TRBV7-2 and TRBJ2-7): GAGVSQSPSNKVTEKGKDVELRCDPISGHTALYWYRQSLGQGLEFLIYFQGNSAPDKSGLPSDRFSAERTGGSVSTLTIQRTQQEDSAVYLCASSLAGDSSYEQYFGPGTRLTVT.

The rearrangement links TRBV7-9 to TRBJ2-2; no firm D call. The CDR3 runs 19 residues. Deletions cut 7 bases from V and 3 bases from J, with 27 bases between. Germline V gives CDR1 SEHNR, CDR2 FQNEAQ (reference sequence). CDR3 nucleotide sequence: TGTGCCAGCAACGTTTTGGTGGGGAAGGATGGGATCTACACCGGGGAGCTGTTTTTT. It codes for CASNVLVGKDGIYTGELFF.

The chain carries TRBV29-1 and TRBJ2-3, with D unresolved. The V gene's germline CDR1 is SQVTM and CDR2 ANQGSEA. Trimming shortened V by 7 bases and J by 0 bases, and 11 bases separated the two germline ends. This CDR3 contains 13 residues. CDR3 nucleotide sequence: TGCAGCGGCCAGCCCGGTAGCACAGATACGCAGTATTTT. Translation: CSGQPGSTDTQYF.

The chain uses TRBV4-1 and TRBJ2-2; D gene unclear. CDR1 is MGHRA, CDR2 YSYEKL, per germline. V lost 2 bases, J lost 0 bases, and 19 bases lay in between. CDR3 length: 19 amino acids. The CDR3 reads CASSQRMMANLANTGELFF. The CDR3 DNA follows: TGCGCCAGCAGCCAAAGGATGATGGCTAACCTCGCGAACACCGGGGAGCTGTTTTTT.